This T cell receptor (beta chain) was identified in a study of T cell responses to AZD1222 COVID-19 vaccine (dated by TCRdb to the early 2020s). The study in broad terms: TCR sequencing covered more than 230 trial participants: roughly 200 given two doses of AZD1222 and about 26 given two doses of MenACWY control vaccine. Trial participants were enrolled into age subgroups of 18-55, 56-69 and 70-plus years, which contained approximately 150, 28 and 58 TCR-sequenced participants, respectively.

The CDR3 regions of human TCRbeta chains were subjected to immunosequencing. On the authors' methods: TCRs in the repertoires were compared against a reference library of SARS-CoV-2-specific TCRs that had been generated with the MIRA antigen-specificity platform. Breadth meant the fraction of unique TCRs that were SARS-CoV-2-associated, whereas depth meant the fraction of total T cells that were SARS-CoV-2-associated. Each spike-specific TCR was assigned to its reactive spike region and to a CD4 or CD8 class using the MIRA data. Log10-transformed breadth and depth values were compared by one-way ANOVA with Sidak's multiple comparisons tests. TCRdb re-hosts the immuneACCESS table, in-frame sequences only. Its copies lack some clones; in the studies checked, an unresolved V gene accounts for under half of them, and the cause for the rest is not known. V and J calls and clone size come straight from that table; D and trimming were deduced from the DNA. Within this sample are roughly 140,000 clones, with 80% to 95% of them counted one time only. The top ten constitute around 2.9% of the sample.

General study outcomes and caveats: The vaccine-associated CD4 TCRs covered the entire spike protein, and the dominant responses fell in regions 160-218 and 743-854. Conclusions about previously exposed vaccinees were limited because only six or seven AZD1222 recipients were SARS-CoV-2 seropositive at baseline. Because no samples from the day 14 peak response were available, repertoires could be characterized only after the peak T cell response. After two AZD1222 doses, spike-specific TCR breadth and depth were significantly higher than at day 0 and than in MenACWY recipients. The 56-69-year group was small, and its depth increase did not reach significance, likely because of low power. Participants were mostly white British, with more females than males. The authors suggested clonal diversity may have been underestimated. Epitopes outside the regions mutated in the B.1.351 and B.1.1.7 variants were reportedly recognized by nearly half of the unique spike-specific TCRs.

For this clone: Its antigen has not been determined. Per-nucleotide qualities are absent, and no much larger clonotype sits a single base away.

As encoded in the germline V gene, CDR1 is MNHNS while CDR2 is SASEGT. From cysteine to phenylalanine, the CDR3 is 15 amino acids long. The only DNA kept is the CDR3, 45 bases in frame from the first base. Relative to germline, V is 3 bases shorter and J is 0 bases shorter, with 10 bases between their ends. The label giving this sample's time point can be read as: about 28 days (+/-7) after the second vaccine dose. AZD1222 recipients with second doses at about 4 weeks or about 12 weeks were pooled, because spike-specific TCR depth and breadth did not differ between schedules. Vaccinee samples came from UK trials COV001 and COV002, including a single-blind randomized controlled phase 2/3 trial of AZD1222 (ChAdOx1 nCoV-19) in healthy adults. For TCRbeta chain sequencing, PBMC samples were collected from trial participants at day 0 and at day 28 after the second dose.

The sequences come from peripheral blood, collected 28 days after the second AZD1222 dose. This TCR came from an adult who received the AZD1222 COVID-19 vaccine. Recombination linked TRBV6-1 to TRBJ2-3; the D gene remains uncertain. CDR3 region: CASSDIKGSTDTQYF. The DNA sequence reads TGTGCCAGCAGTGATATAAAGGGAAGCACAGATACGCAGTATTTT.